Reported below is one T cell receptor (beta chain). What this receptor recognizes is not known. Base qualities are not provided; no much larger clone lies one nucleotide away. Each collaborating institution followed its own protocols to collect whole blood in K2EDTA tubes. For TCRbeta analysis, collaborator samples were shipped as frozen whole blood, as isolated PBMCs, or as DNA extracted from either sample type. V ends up 4 bases short and J 4 bases short, with an unmatched junction base count of 6. CDR1 and CDR2 (KGHDR, SFDVKD) derive from the germline V gene. From the cysteine up to the phenylalanine, the CDR3 has a length of 16 residues. CDR3 DNA only is kept here, 48 bases in frame from base 1. The data are from a study of blood T cell repertoires in COVID-19 (dated by TCRdb to the early 2020s). As for the study more broadly: The collaborator samples originated in the United States, Italy and Spain and spanned the acute and convalescent phases of COVID-19. Where available, HLA class I and class II types were obtained from metadata supplied by the sample provider rather than from assay-based typing. Nearly every sample came with metadata listing a de-identified subject ID, COVID-19 status, age in years and sex. The prospective study material was composed of cDNA or gDNA derived from T cells, B-cell-depleted T cells, or PBMCs. The repertoires were made available in a free public database intended to serve as a resource for research on the immune response to SARS-CoV-2. Subjects who had been exposed to COVID-19, were actively infected with it, or had recovered from it provided the deeply sampled blood TCRbeta repertoires that made up the dataset. The samples were drawn from the first 160 participants of the ongoing ImmuneRACE study and from 950 to 1,500 subjects provided by 6 global collaborators.

The immunoSEQ Assay, a bias-controlled multiplex PCR, was used to amplify TCRbeta CDR3 regions from genomic DNA. In the original analysis: The number of nucleated cells in each sample was estimated from the amplification of reference gene primers within the assay. To quantify the absolute abundance of each unique TCRbeta CDR3 rearrangement, sequence reads were collapsed and filtered. For each sample, productive Simpson clonality was calculated as the square root of Simpson's diversity index over productive rearrangements. TCRdb retrieved this table from immuneACCESS and kept in-frame rearrangements only. Not all clones are present; in checked studies, unresolved V genes account for under half, and no reason is known for the remainder. V and J calls and clone size are those listed in that table; D and trimming were worked out from the DNA. Counted in this sample were about 190,000 clones; about 85% of them appeared once. In total, the top ten clones hold 20% to 25% of the sample.

The paper as a whole reports these results and caveats: The quantity of clinical and demographic metadata differed by source and by participant and was supplied without curation.

The V gene is TRBV24-1 and the J gene is TRBJ2-5; 12 of the junction bases match TRBD1. The source is a man between 60 and 70 years old with active or convalescent COVID-19. The sequenced material came from peripheral blood. The DNA reads as follows: TGTGCCACCAGTGACCCGGGACAGGGGGCTAGAGAGACCCAGTACTTC. This codes for CATSDPGQGARETQYF.